This passage covers 26 T cell receptor beta chains from one sample sequenced in a study of control samples from healthy donors and cancer patients. The data were produced by immunoSEQ multiplex PCR, yet TCRdb's version contains in-frame clones alone and is incomplete. Counted here are some 110,000 clones, 83% occurring once; the ten biggest clones make up around 14%. Material: blood. The origin of the receptors is a woman between 45 and 60 years old in good health.

The chain recombines TRBV5-5 with TRBJ2-3; 9 positions agree with TRBD1. J was trimmed by 5 bases and V by 4 bases; bases with no gene match: 17. The length of the CDR3 is 18 residues. Per the germline V gene, CDR1 is SGHKS and CDR2 is YYEKEE (reference sequence). As DNA, the CDR3 is TGTGCCAGCAGCAAACTAATCCGGGACAGGGTATTAGGAGATACGCAGTATTTT. It yields the protein CASSKLIRDRVLGDTQYF.

The chain carries TRBV6-5 and TRBJ1-2; D remains ambiguous. There are 15 residues in the CDR3. Germline CDR1 is MNHEY and CDR2 is SVGAGI. V dropped 6 bases and J dropped 7 bases, with 21 bases sitting between them. The CDR3 bases are TGTGCCAGCAGACCCATAACTAATGGTTTCTCTGGCTACACCTTC. Translation: CASRPITNGFSGYTF.

This chain uses TRBV15 with TRBJ2-3; D gene ambiguous. CDR1 is LNHNV, CDR2 YYDKDF, per germline (reference sequence). The CDR3 loop spans 16 amino acids. Trimming shortened V by 1 base and J by 5 bases, and 16 bases separated the two germline ends. The CDR3 protein is CATSRVGRRAGDTQYF. CDR3 nucleotides: TGTGCCACCAGCAGAGTTGGGCGTCGAGCCGGAGATACGCAGTATTTT. Full variable domain (remainder filled in from reference TRBV15 and TRBJ2-3): DAMVIQNPRYQVTQFGKPVTLSCSQTLNHNVMYWYQQKSSQAPKLLFHYYDKDFNNEADTPDNFQSRRPNTSFCFLDIRSPGLGDTAMYLCATSRVGRRAGDTQYFGPGTRLTVL.

With respect to this clone: Other DNA variants within this sample encode the same CDR3. The V gene is TRBV13, the J gene TRBJ2-3, with D perhaps TRBD1 or TRBD2 (5 bases each). The germline V gene has CDR1 PRHDT and CDR2 FYEKMQ (reference sequence). The CDR3 runs 14 residues. Trimming stripped 4 bases from V and 0 bases from J, with 8 bases between. CDR3: CASSSGRSTDTQYF. The CDR3 DNA reads TGTGCCAGCAGCTCGGGACGGAGCACAGATACGCAGTATTTT.

The V call is TRBV2, the J call TRBJ2-1, with 12 bases lining up with TRBD2. CDR3 length: 15 residues. V trimming: 6 bases; J trimming: 3 bases; junction bases outside the gene matches: 3. The germline V gene encodes CDR1 SNHLY and CDR2 FYNNEI. The DNA of the CDR3 is TGTGCCAGCAGGGAACTAGCGGGAGGCTACAATGAGCAGTTCTTC. Residues: CASRELAGGYNEQFF.

This chain connects TRBV6-2 or TRBV6-3 to TRBJ2-2; the D gene is possibly TRBD2 (6 bases). The CDR3 contains 13 residues. V was pared by 4 bases and J by 3 bases, with 6 bases between. Germline V CDR1 and CDR2: MNHEY, SVGEGT. CDR3 sequence: CASSWGDTGELFF. CDR3 nucleotide sequence: TGTGCCAGCAGTTGGGGGGACACCGGGGAGCTGTTTTTT.

The CDR3 sequence: CASSRREPGNTIYF. The CDR3 region has the DNA TGTGCCAGCAGCCGCAGGGAACCTGGAAACACCATATATTTT. The rearrangement uses TRBV16 and TRBJ1-3, with a tentative D call TRBD1 (5 bases). CDR1 is KGHSY, CDR2 FQNENV, per germline. This CDR3 contains 14 residues. Trimming took off 4 bases at V and 2 bases at J, with 9 bases between the two ends.

The chain is built from TRBV10-3 and TRBJ1-2, with 9 nucleotides matching TRBD1. The length of the CDR3 is 15 residues. Trimming at V came to 5 bases and at J to 4 bases, leaving 8 bases not matched to a gene. From germline, CDR1 is ENHRY and CDR2 SYGVKD. CDR3 bases: TGTGCCATCAGTCTTGAGGGACAGGGACCCTATGGCTACACCTTC. Encoded protein: CAISLEGQGPYGYTF.

The V gene is TRBV27, the J gene TRBJ2-7; 10 positions match TRBD1. Germline CDR1 MNHEY, CDR2 SMNVEV (reference sequence). The CDR3 totals 15 residues. V gave up 3 bases and J gave up 1 base; unmatched junction bases: 3. The CDR3 DNA reads TGTGCCAGCAGTTTGGGACAGGGGATTTCCTACGAGCAGTACTTC. Amino acids: CASSLGQGISYEQYF.

The rearrangement links TRBV5-1 to TRBJ2-1, with 8 bases aligning to TRBD2. The CDR3 extends over 15 amino acids. Germline CDR1 SGHRS, CDR2 YFSETQ. V shed 4 bases and J 5 bases; nucleotides not matched to a gene: 8. The CDR3 sequence: CASSPGTRDHNEQFF. The CDR3, as DNA: TGCGCCAGCAGCCCCGGGACTAGAGACCACAATGAGCAGTTCTTC.

CDR3: CASSPSGPSFGETQYF. DNA of the CDR3: TGTGCCAGCAGCCCTTCAGGGCCCTCCTTCGGGGAGACCCAGTACTTC. V usage is TRBV7-9 and J usage is TRBJ2-5; D may be TRBD1 (5 bases). The V end was cut by 5 bases, the J end by 5 bases, with 21 bases between. The CDR3 sequence is 16 residues long. Germline V CDR1 and CDR2: SEHNR, FQNEAQ (reference sequence).

The rearrangement links TRBV7-9 to TRBJ2-2, with D perhaps being TRBD1 or TRBD2 (6 bases each). The CDR3 consists of 13 residues. The V gene's germline CDR1 is SEHNR and CDR2 FQNEAQ (reference sequence). V was cut by 6 bases and J by 6 bases, with 11 bases left in between. The DNA for the CDR3 is TGTGCCAGCAGGGGGGGCACCGCCGGGGAGCTGTTTTTT. Its protein is CASRGGTAGELFF.

This rearrangement joins TRBV29-1 to TRBJ1-1; no reliable D call. V lost 7 bases, J lost 0 bases, and 12 bases lay in between. Germline CDR1 and CDR2: SQVTM and ANQGSEA. This CDR3 spans 13 amino acids. Here the CDR3 DNA reads TGCAGCGGAAGACTTGCCCTGAACACTGAAGCTTTCTTT. Translated: CSGRLALNTEAFF.

The rearrangement joins TRBV5-4 to TRBJ2-3; no firm D call. The CDR3 has 14 residues. Trimming removed 0 bases from V and 0 bases from J, with 5 bases in between. Germline CDR1 reads SGHNT; CDR2 reads YYREEE (reference sequence). CDR3 protein: CASSLGASTDTQYF. The CDR3 DNA sequence: TGTGCCAGCAGCTTGGGTGCTAGCACAGATACGCAGTATTTT.

This chain links TRBV7-6 with TRBJ1-3; unclear D gene. This CDR3 is 15 amino acids long. The germline V gene has CDR1 SGHVS and CDR2 FNYEAQ. V lost 0 bases and J lost 0, with 6 bases in between. The CDR3 DNA follows: TGTGCCAGCAGCTTAGCAGGGTTCTCTGGAAACACCATATATTTT. Protein: CASSLAGFSGNTIYF.

The chain is built from TRBV7-9 and TRBJ2-1; the match to TRBD1 covers 9 bases. This CDR3 has 19 amino acids. The trim removed 4 bases at V and 8 bases at J, leaving 21 bases unmatched. Germline CDR1 reads SEHNR; CDR2 reads FQNEAQ (reference sequence). CDR3 in DNA: TGTGCCAGCAGCTCTAGGGGGGGACAGGGCGGATCTTGGGTCGATGAGCAGTTCTTC. It specifies CASSSRGGQGGSWVDEQFF.

CDR3 coding DNA: TGTGCCAGCAGCTTAGCAGGGGGCGGTCGAGATGTGCAGTTCTTC. Translating it yields CASSLAGGGRDVQFF. The V and J genes are TRBV7-2 and TRBJ2-1, with 7 bases lining up with TRBD1. Germline CDR1 and CDR2: SGHTA and FQGNSA. V was pared by 0 bases and J by 12 bases, with 11 bases of the junction left unmatched. The CDR3 runs to 15 residues.

The gene calls are TRBV25-1 and TRBJ1-2, with D maybe TRBD1 (6 bases). Trimming removed 7 bases at V and 4 bases at J, with 10 bases between. This CDR3 spans 12 amino acids. CDR1 is MGHDK, CDR2 SYGVNS, per germline. In DNA form, the CDR3 reads TGTGCCAGCAAGCTGGACAGCTATGGCTACACCTTC. Its protein is CASKLDSYGYTF.

This clone was seen more than once but under ten times. The chain is built from TRBV7-9 and TRBJ1-4, with TRBD1 matching 10 bases. The V and J ends lost 5 bases and 7 bases, in that order; junction bases with no gene match: 7. The CDR3 covers 15 residues. Germline V gene lookup returns CDR1 SEHNR and CDR2 FQNEAQ (reference sequence). This CDR3 reads CASSPPGQGREKLFF. CDR3 in DNA: TGTGCCAGCAGCCCACCGGGACAGGGGCGTGAAAAACTGTTTTTT.

This clone was counted only a few times. This sequence joins TRBV4-3 and TRBJ2-3, with D possibly being TRBD2 (5 bases). The CDR3 has 15 amino acids. Per the germline V gene, CDR1 is LGHNA and CDR2 is YSLEER. V lost 1 base and J 0 bases, leaving 8 bases between the germline ends. In DNA, the CDR3 is TGCGCCAGCAGCCAAGTGAGGGCTAGCACAGATACGCAGTATTTT. It codes for CASSQVRASTDTQYF.

The CDR3 nucleotides are TGTGCCAGCAGCTTAGCGTACCAGTTGAACACTGAAGCTTTCTTT. Translation gives CASSLAYQLNTEAFF. V gene TRBV7-8 combines with J gene TRBJ1-1; no clear D. CDR3 length: 15 amino acids. Trimming removed 0 bases from V and 0 bases from J, with 8 bases in between. Per the germline V gene, CDR1 is SGHVS and CDR2 is FQNEAQ. The whole variable domain, remainder taken from reference TRBV7-8 and TRBJ1-1, is GAGVSQSPRYKVAKRGQDVALRCDPISGHVSLFWYQQALGQGPEFLTYFQNEAQLDKSGLPSDRFFAERPEGSVSTLKIQRTQQEDSAVYLCASSLAYQLNTEAFFGQGTRLTVV.

The chain uses TRBV27 and TRBJ2-7; D not certain. CDR1 MNHEY and CDR2 SMNVEV come from the germline V gene (reference sequence). Between the trimmed V and J ends, which lost 5 bases and 5 bases, there was a span of 16 bases. There are 14 residues in the CDR3. The CDR3 here is CASSEDHPTNEQYF. DNA of the CDR3: TGTGCCAGCAGTGAGGATCATCCTACGAACGAGCAGTACTTC.

The chain has TRBV4-2 and TRBJ1-6, with TRBD1 as a possible D gene (6 bases). The length of the CDR3 is 16 residues. Per the germline V gene, CDR1 is LGHNA and CDR2 is YNFKEQ. The germline V and J ends were trimmed by 3 bases and 10 bases, with 19 bases remaining between them. CDR3 in amino acids: CASSQTPGAMESPLHF. CDR3 coding DNA: TGTGCCAGCAGCCAGACTCCGGGGGCCATGGAATCACCCCTCCACTTT.

The V and J genes are TRBV10-3 and TRBJ1-1; a possible D gene is TRBD1 (6 bases). The germline V and J ends were trimmed by 5 bases and 0 bases, with 13 bases remaining between them. This CDR3 is 15 amino acids long. Germline CDR1 reads ENHRY; CDR2 reads SYGVKD. In DNA form, the CDR3 reads TGTGCCATCAGTTTAGAACAGGGTGTGAACACTGAAGCTTTCTTT. Translated, it gives CAISLEQGVNTEAFF.

The V call is TRBV9, the J call TRBJ1-1; 9 nucleotides align to TRBD1. With V trimmed by 4 bases and J by 4 bases, 8 bases remained unmatched. The CDR3 sequence is 15 residues long. CDR1 is SGDLS, CDR2 YYNGEE, per germline. The CDR3 sequence is CASSPSGTGPTEAFF. The CDR3 nucleotides read TGTGCCAGCAGCCCATCCGGGACAGGGCCCACTGAAGCTTTCTTT.

This clone was recorded only once. This chain joins TRBV5-1 and TRBJ1-5; TRBD1 agrees at 9 bases. From germline, CDR1 is SGHRS and CDR2 YFSETQ. The CDR3 length is 15 residues. J was trimmed by 5 bases and V by 4 bases; bases with no gene match: 7. The CDR3 loop reads CASSKDGDRDQPQHF. The CDR3 DNA is TGCGCCAGCAGCAAAGATGGGGACAGGGATCAGCCCCAGCATTTT.